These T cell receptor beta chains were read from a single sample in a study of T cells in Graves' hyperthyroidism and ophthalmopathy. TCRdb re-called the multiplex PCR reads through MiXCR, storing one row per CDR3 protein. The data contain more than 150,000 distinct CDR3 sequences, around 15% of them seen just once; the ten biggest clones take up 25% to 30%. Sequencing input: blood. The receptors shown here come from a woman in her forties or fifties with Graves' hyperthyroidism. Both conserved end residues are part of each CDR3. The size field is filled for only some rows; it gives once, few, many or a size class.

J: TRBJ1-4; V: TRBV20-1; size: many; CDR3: CSARHPRDRGEKLFF
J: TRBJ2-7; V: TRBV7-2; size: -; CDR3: CASTKGGGMTYEQYF
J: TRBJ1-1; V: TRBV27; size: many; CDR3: CASSLQGVMNTEAFF
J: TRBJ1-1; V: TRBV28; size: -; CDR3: CASVLTGVNTEAFF
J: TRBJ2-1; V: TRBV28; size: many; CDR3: CASSPQGLAGGFVDEQFF
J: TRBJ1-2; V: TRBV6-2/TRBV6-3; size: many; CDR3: CASSYQAFGMVNYGYTF
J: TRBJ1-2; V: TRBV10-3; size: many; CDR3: CAISDSYYGYTF
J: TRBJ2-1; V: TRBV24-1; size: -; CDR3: CATSDLIDEQFF
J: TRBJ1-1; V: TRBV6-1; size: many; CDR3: CASNRRVEAFF
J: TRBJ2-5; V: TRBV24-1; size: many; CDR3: CATEDREETQYF
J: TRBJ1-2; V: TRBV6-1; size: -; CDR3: CASRIEGGNYGYTF
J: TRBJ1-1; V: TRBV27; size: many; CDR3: CASSLRGATQEAFF
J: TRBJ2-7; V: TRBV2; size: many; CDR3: CASTSGRGLHEQYF
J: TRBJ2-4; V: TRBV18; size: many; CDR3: CASSPRGDPPIQYF
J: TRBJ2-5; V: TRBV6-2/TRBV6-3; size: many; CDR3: CASSYDRAETQYF
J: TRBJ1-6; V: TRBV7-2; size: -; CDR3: CASSLAGNTYNSPLHF
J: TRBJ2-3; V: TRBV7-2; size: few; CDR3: CASSLGMRNTQYF
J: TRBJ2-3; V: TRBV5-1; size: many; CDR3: CASSLGVNTQYF
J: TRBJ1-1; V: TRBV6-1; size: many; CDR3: CASSYGTGNTEAFF
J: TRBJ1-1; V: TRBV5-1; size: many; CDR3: CASTTGGLGEAFF
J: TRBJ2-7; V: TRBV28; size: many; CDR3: CASKDSVTYEQYF
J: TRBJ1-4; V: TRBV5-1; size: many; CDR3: CASSPETNEKLFF
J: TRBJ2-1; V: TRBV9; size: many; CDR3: CASSATTRRYNEQFF
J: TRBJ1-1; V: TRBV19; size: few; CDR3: CASQPVDRTEAFF